This T cell receptor (beta chain) was found in a study of T-cell memory formation after mild COVID-19. The germline gives CDR1 SNHLY, CDR2 FYNNEI. The CDR3 extends over 14 amino acids. V was pared by 2 bases and J by 9 bases, with 17 bases between. TCRdb ran MiXCR on the 5' RACE reads and lists one entry per CDR3 protein. The sample consists of 250,000 to 400,000 distinct CDR3 sequences, roughly an eighth of them appearing once. This clonotype was seen only a few times. The TCR comes from a man aged 18 to 30 who had mild COVID-19 (a few samples of this study predate the infection). Cell type and time point are not known. The chain carries TRBV2 and TRBJ2-7; D is possibly TRBD2 (5 bases). The sequencing input was PBMCs or a T cell subset sorted from them (not recorded which). CDR3 sequence (DNA): TGTGCCAGCAGTGAACTTGTCGGGATTAGCTCGCAGTACGTC. It specifies CASSELVGISSQYV.